Described below is a single T cell receptor (beta chain) sequence and its context. Its target antigen remains unknown. This sample stems from a study of T cells expressing NK-cell markers (dated by TCRdb to between 2020 and 2021). In terms of the full investigation: Three sorted T-cell subsets (CD3+CD56+NKG2C+, CD3+CD56+NKG2C- and CD3+CD56-NKG2C+) from several donors had their TCR beta-chain repertoires profiled. The eight sequenced donors were randomly selected healthy volunteers, three men and five women. Illumina HiSeq 2000/2500, MiSeq or NextSeq was used to sequence libraries as 2 x 150 bp reads. Of the eight sequenced donors, seven were found to be HCMV-seropositive and one was found to be HCMV-seronegative.

To determine HCMV serostatus, a commercial ELISA kit was used to detect HCMV-specific IgG in serum. Peripheral blood mononuclear cells were isolated from blood by Ficoll density gradient centrifugation. Instrument used: Illumina HiSeq 2000. TCR beta cDNA libraries were prepared using 5'RACE template switching, which introduced a universal primer site and unique molecular identifiers. cDNA synthesis was primed from the TCR beta constant segment and was followed by two successive PCR amplification steps. The authors processed their data as follows. MIGEC handled demultiplexing of the reads and grouping by UMI, while MiTCR was used to assemble and quantify clonotypes. To exclude erroneous sequences, only TCR cDNA sequences supported by at least two reads were retained. The tcR package was used for downstream repertoire analysis, with clonotypes matched between fractions based on CDR3 nucleotide sequence plus V segment. VDJmatch was used to annotate antigen specificity against VDJdb, with one amino acid substitution in CDR3 allowed. After the reads were reprocessed by TCRdb, one entry was made per CDR3 protein sequence, with no DNA. The V and J calls come from TCRdb's annotation, not from the publication. In this sample's table one finds about 300,000 distinct CDR3 sequences. The top ten clones comprise more than 3.5% of the sample.

The CDR3 covers 15 residues, taking in both the cysteine and the phenylalanine. The coding DNA is unavailable. Taken from the germline V gene (reference sequence), the CDR1 and CDR2 loops are LNHNV and YYDKDF. The study at large found these results: For roughly 6 donors, the dominant CD3+CD56+NKG2C+ clonotypes were among the top 10 CD8+ clonotypes and accounted for roughly 1.0-7.5% of CD8+ T cells. Whether the expanded NKG2C-expressing T cell clones were specific for HCMV antigens was left unclear. Those dominant clonotypes were again the most abundant among CD3+CD56-NKG2C+ cells in several donors, at about 28.3-65%.

This TCR derives from a woman between 18 and 70 years old in good health. The chain couples TRBV15 to TRBJ1-5; the TCRdb D gene call, TRBD1, has no DNA to confirm it. The sequenced sample was blood T cells: a sorted CD56 or NKG2C T cell subset, CD4+ or CD8+ T cells, or bulk PBMC T cells (not recorded which). CDR3 loop: CATRPDRVSGQPQHF.